Below, 11 T cell receptor beta chains from the same sample are listed, as sequenced in a study of T cells after yellow fever vaccination. MiXCR, applied by TCRdb to the 5' RACE reads, yields one record per CDR3 protein. Of over 100,000 distinct CDR3 sequences in the sample, more than 7.5% were seen once. The material sequenced was CD8+ T cells sorted from PBMCs, taken 45 days after the yellow fever booster vaccination. These receptors all stem from a man aged 25-45 years who received the YFV17D yellow fever vaccine.

This clonotype came up many times. The chain's CDR3 is CASSPGTSGTDEQFF. The CDR3 nucleotides are TGTGCCAGCAGCCCGGGGACTAGCGGGACAGATGAGCAGTTCTTC. This sequence joins TRBV7-6 and TRBJ2-1; 13 bases line up with TRBD2. Germline V gene lookup returns CDR1 SGHVS and CDR2 FNYEAQ. This CDR3 contains 15 residues. The J segment lost 8 bases and the V segment lost 5 bases, leaving 6 bases of the junction unmatched.

This clonotype was counted at least ten times. The rearrangement uses TRBV4-3 and TRBJ2-1; D unresolved. V dropped 2 bases and J dropped 4 bases, with 12 bases sitting between them. Germline values: CDR1 LGHNA, CDR2 YSLEER. The length of the CDR3 is 15 residues. As DNA, the CDR3 is TGCGCCAGCAGCCAACGGACCGCGATATACAATGAGCAGTTCTTC. Amino acids: CASSQRTAIYNEQFF.

This clonotype appeared many times. V usage is TRBV10-3 and J usage is TRBJ2-2; a possible D gene is TRBD2 (6 bases). Looked up from germline, CDR1 is ENHRY and CDR2 is SYGVKD. The CDR3 has 18 residues. V dropped 2 bases and J dropped 6 bases, with 22 bases sitting between them. The chain's CDR3 is CAISETLLKTGVAGELFF. The CDR3 bases are TGTGCCATCAGTGAGACCCTACTAAAGACGGGGGTCGCCGGGGAGCTGTTTTTT.

V usage is TRBV7-2 and J usage is TRBJ2-5, with 10 bases matching TRBD2. CDR1 is SGHTA and CDR2 is FQGNSA in the germline V gene. V dropped 2 bases and J dropped 4; count of bases not matched to a gene: 7. CDR3 length: 16 amino acids. The CDR3 loop reads CASSLLAGAGAETQYF. The CDR3 nucleotides read TGTGCCAGCAGCTTACTAGCGGGAGCCGGGGCAGAGACCCAGTACTTC.

This clonotype was observed at least ten times. The chain recombines TRBV12-3 or TRBV12-4 with TRBJ2-3; D is perhaps TRBD2 (5 bases). The CDR3 consists of 13 residues. With 3 bases removed from V and 1 base from J, the gap between germline ends came to 5 bases. The CDR3 region is CASSFGGTDTQYF. The CDR3 bases are TGTGCCAGCAGTTTCGGGGGCACAGATACGCAGTATTTT.

A word on this clonotype: A much larger clone lies a single base off, so this may be a read error. The V gene is TRBV11-2, the J gene TRBJ1-2; D is unresolved. This CDR3 is 13 amino acids long. The germline CDR1 and CDR2 sequences are SGHAT and FQNNGV. The CDR3 region is CASSLGGNDGFTF. CDR3 bases: TGTGCCAGCAGCTTAGGAGGGAACGACGGCTTCACCTTC.

This clonotype was seen repeatedly, ten times or more. V usage is TRBV10-1 and J usage is TRBJ2-3; D uncertain. V shed 4 bases and J shed 6 bases, with 14 bases lying between them. Germline assignment: CDR1 WNHNN and CDR2 SYGVQD (reference sequence). The CDR3 totals 14 residues. The CDR3 region is CASSALRVADTQYF. The CDR3 DNA reads as TGCGCCAGCAGTGCCTTGCGTGTGGCGGATACGCAGTATTTT.

This clonotype was detected many times. This chain links TRBV9 with TRBJ2-3; unclear D gene. The V gene lost 4 bases and the J gene lost 5 bases, with 11 bases spanning the gap. The CDR3 has 13 residues. Germline CDR1 SGDLS, CDR2 YYNGEE. The CDR3 loop is CASSFGWGDTQYF. The CDR3 bases are TGTGCCAGCAGCTTCGGATGGGGAGATACGCAGTATTTT.

This clonotype was detected ten times or more. The rearrangement uses TRBV20-1 and TRBJ2-3; the D gene is possibly TRBD2 (6 bases). V was clipped by 1 base and J by 1 base, with 12 bases between them. The CDR3 length is 15 residues. Germline V gene sequence: CDR1 DFQATT, CDR2 SNEGSKA (reference sequence). The CDR3 is CSARGLGEGTDTQYF. The CDR3 DNA reads TGCAGTGCTAGAGGCCTCGGGGAGGGCACAGATACGCAGTATTTT.

There are many counts of this clonotype. This chain uses TRBV12-3 or TRBV12-4 with TRBJ2-4, with D possibly being TRBD2 (5 bases). V gave up 5 bases and J gave up 5 bases, with 10 bases separating them. The CDR3 loop spans 13 amino acids. The CDR3 bases are TGTGCCAGCAGTCCGGGATTAGAAAACATTCAGTACTTC. Its translation is CASSPGLENIQYF.

Ten or more counts support this clonotype. In DNA form, the CDR3 reads TGTGCCAGCAACGGTCCGGGAGGGCCAATCGGGGAGCTGTTTTTT. Translation: CASNGPGGPIGELFF. The V call is TRBV5-6, the J call TRBJ2-2, with 8 bases lining up with TRBD2. The CDR3 extends over 15 amino acids. Germline assignment: CDR1 SGHDT and CDR2 YYEEEE. J was trimmed by 7 bases and V by 6 bases; bases with no gene match: 11.